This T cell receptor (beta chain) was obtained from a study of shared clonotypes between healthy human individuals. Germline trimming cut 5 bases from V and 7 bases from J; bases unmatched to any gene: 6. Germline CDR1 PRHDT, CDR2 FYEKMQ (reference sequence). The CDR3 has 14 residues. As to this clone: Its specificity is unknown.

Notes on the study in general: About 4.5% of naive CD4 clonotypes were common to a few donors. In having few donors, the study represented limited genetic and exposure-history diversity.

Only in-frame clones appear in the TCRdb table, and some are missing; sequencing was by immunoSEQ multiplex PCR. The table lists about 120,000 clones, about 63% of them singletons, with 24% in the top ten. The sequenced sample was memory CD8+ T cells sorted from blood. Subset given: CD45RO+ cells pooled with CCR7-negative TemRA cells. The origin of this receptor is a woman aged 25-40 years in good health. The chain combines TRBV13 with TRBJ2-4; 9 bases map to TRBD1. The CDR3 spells CASSPRQGGNIQYF. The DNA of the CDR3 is TGTGCCAGCAGCCCCAGACAGGGGGGGAACATTCAGTACTTC.